These 23 T cell receptor beta chains share one sample of origin, sequenced in a study of cytomegalovirus exposure and HLA in healthy donors. Amplification used 60 Vbeta primers and 13 Jbeta primers. This table comes from immunoSEQ multiplex PCR, and its TCRdb copy is limited to in-frame clones, with some not included. The table includes some 130,000 clones, about 78% detected once. Sequencing input: PBMCs. The origin of the receptors is a female donor in good health and CMV-seronegative.

V usage is TRBV6-5 and J usage is TRBJ2-2; D is possibly TRBD1 (6 bases). The CDR3 runs to 13 residues. Between the trimmed V and J ends, which lost 10 bases and 1 base, there was a span of 10 bases. From germline, CDR1 is MNHEY and CDR2 SVGAGI. This CDR3 is CAIRTVNTGELFF. DNA for the CDR3: TGTGCCATCCGGACAGTGAACACCGGGGAGCTGTTTTTT.

The V call is TRBV28, the J call TRBJ2-7, with a possible D match to TRBD2 (7 bases). Germline assignment: CDR1 MDHEN and CDR2 SYDVKM. The CDR3 is 15 residues long. Trimming stripped 5 bases from V and 5 bases from J, with 19 bases between. CDR3 region: CASSPTGRGGNEQYF. The CDR3 DNA reads as TGTGCCAGCAGTCCTACAGGGAGGGGAGGGAACGAGCAGTACTTC.

The chain uses TRBV7-9 and TRBJ1-1; TRBD1 matches 9 bases. V trimming: 5 bases; J trimming: 5 bases; junction bases outside the gene matches: 3. CDR1 is SEHNR, CDR2 FQNEAQ, per germline (reference sequence). This CDR3 is 13 amino acids long. The CDR3 sequence is CASSRGQGTEAFF. In DNA form, the CDR3 reads TGTGCCAGCAGCAGAGGACAGGGGACTGAAGCTTTCTTT.

This chain connects TRBV5-1 to TRBJ1-2; weak D call: TRBD1 (6 bases). Trimming cost V 4 bases and J 5 bases, with 15 bases left between them. This CDR3 comprises 14 residues. Germline V gives CDR1 SGHRS, CDR2 YFSETQ. The CDR3 coding sequence is TGCGCCAGCAGCGATGGGGGCTGGGGGTATGGCTACACCTTC. This encodes CASSDGGWGYGYTF. Looking up the rest from reference TRBV5-1 and TRBJ1-2 gives the full variable domain: KAGVTQTPRYLIKTRGQQVTLSCSPISGHRSVSWYQQTPGQGLQFLFEYFSETQRNKGNFPGRFSGRQFSNSRSEMNVSTLELGDSALYLCASSDGGWGYGYTFGSGTRLTVV.

The chain has TRBV7-9 and TRBJ1-5; D may be TRBD1 (5 bases). This CDR3 is 13 amino acids long. Germline V gives CDR1 SEHNR, CDR2 FQNEAQ (reference sequence). With 7 bases removed from V and 6 bases from J, the gap between germline ends came to 13 bases. This CDR3 reads CASTSGMGQPQHF. The CDR3 DNA reads as TGTGCCAGCACCTCAGGGATGGGTCAGCCCCAGCATTTT.

CDR3 sequence: CAISESERDTQYF. CDR3 in DNA: TGTGCCATCAGTGAATCGGAGAGGGATACGCAGTATTTT. The gene calls are TRBV10-3 and TRBJ2-3; no clear D. This CDR3 has 13 residues. CDR1 is ENHRY and CDR2 is SYGVKD in the germline V gene. V shed 3 bases and J shed 6 bases, with 10 bases lying between them.

The chain recombines TRBV5-1 with TRBJ2-5, with no clear D. The V gene lost 0 bases and the J gene lost 5 bases, with 11 bases spanning the gap. The V gene's germline CDR1 is SGHRS and CDR2 YFSETQ. The CDR3 extends over 14 amino acids. CDR3 in amino acids: CASSLAALRETQYF. CDR3 sequence (DNA): TGCGCCAGCAGCTTGGCGGCACTAAGGGAGACCCAGTACTTC.

The rearrangement uses TRBV27 and TRBJ1-2, with TRBD1 as a possible D gene (5 bases). The V gene's germline CDR1 is MNHEY and CDR2 SMNVEV (reference sequence). The CDR3 sequence is 13 residues long. V was pared by 6 bases and J by 4 bases, with 12 bases between. The CDR3 sequence: CASRLGEGYGYTF. The CDR3 DNA reads as TGTGCCAGCAGGCTAGGGGAAGGCTATGGCTACACCTTC.

This clone has just a few counts. The genes are TRBV19 and TRBJ1-5; 9 bases agree with TRBD1. This CDR3 region has 15 residues. V dropped 3 bases and J dropped 2; count of bases not matched to a gene: 2. Germline CDR1 and CDR2: LNHDA and SQIVND (reference sequence). CDR3 coding DNA: TGTGCCAGTAGTATGTGGGACAGGGGCAATCAGCCCCAGCATTTT. Translation gives CASSMWDRGNQPQHF.

J is TRBJ1-3 and V is TRBV28; D not certain. V was cut by 4 bases and J by 1 base, with 8 bases left in between. Germline CDR1 MDHEN, CDR2 SYDVKM. This CDR3 has 14 residues. CDR3 sequence reads: CASSSEGSGNTIYF. The CDR3 nucleotides are TGTGCCAGCAGTTCGGAGGGTTCTGGAAACACCATATATTTT. The full variable domain, its missing parts supplied by reference TRBV28 and TRBJ1-3, is DVKVTQSSRYLVKRTGEKVFLECVQDMDHENMFWYRQDPGLGLRLIYFSYDVKMKEKGDIPEGYSVSREKKERFSLILESASTNQTSMYLCASSSEGSGNTIYFGEGSWLTVV.

CDR3 nucleotides: TGTGCCAGCAGCTTGGACCCTAACCAAGAGACCCAGTACTTC. Residues: CASSLDPNQETQYF. V gene TRBV5-4 combines with J gene TRBJ2-5; D call uncertain. With 0 bases removed from V and 0 bases from J, the gap between germline ends came to 6 bases. The CDR3 is 14 residues long. The germline V gene encodes CDR1 SGHNT and CDR2 YYREEE (reference sequence).

This clone came up a few times. The V gene is TRBV19, the J gene TRBJ2-2, with 9 bases matching TRBD1. CDR3 length: 13 amino acids. Germline V gives CDR1 LNHDA, CDR2 SQIVND (reference sequence). Trimming took 9 bases from V and 5 from J; bases not matched to a gene: 4. CDR3 protein: CASRDRATGELFF. CDR3 DNA: TGTGCCAGCCGGGACAGGGCGACCGGGGAGCTGTTTTTT.

The chain is built from TRBV2 and TRBJ1-2; D may be TRBD1 (6 bases). Germline V gene sequence: CDR1 SNHLY, CDR2 FYNNEI. There are 14 residues in the CDR3. V was trimmed by 4 bases and J by 8 bases, leaving 17 bases between them. CDR3 residues: CASSVYGGLEGYTF. Here the CDR3 DNA reads TGTGCCAGCAGTGTTTACGGGGGGCTAGAAGGCTACACCTTC.

The rearrangement joins TRBV7-9 to TRBJ2-5; possible D gene TRBD1, 6 bases. V was clipped by 2 bases and J by 5 bases, with 18 bases between them. CDR1 and CDR2 (germline): SEHNR, FQNEAQ (reference sequence). The CDR3 length is 16 residues. Here the CDR3 DNA reads TGTGCCAGCAGCTTAAGGACAATTGGGGGCTGGGAGACCCAGTACTTC. This encodes CASSLRTIGGWETQYF.

J is TRBJ2-1 and V is TRBV4-3; no firm D call. The V end was cut by 0 bases, the J end by 2 bases, with 8 bases between. CDR3 length: 15 residues. The germline V gene has CDR1 LGHNA and CDR2 YSLEER. DNA of the CDR3: TGCGCCAGCAGCCAAGATGTTGGCCCCTACAATGAGCAGTTCTTC. It codes for CASSQDVGPYNEQFF.

The chain employs TRBV7-2 and TRBJ1-2; unclear D gene. Trimming stripped 6 bases from V and 4 bases from J, with 9 bases between. The germline V gene has CDR1 SGHTA and CDR2 FQGNSA. The CDR3 covers 12 residues. CDR3 residues: CASSKIFYGYTF. Here the CDR3 DNA reads TGTGCCAGCAGTAAAATCTTCTATGGCTACACCTTC.

This chain joins TRBV28 and TRBJ2-3; 8 nucleotides match TRBD2. The V and J ends lost 8 bases and 4 bases, in that order; junction bases with no gene match: 11. Germline CDR1 MDHEN, CDR2 SYDVKM. The CDR3 extends over 15 amino acids. The CDR3 reads CASPPSGSHPDTQYF. DNA of the CDR3: TGTGCCAGCCCCCCGAGCGGGAGTCATCCAGATACGCAGTATTTT. Using reference TRBV28 and TRBJ2-3 for the parts outside the CDR3, the full variable domain is DVKVTQSSRYLVKRTGEKVFLECVQDMDHENMFWYRQDPGLGLRLIYFSYDVKMKEKGDIPEGYSVSREKKERFSLILESASTNQTSMYLCASPPSGSHPDTQYFGPGTRLTVL.

Written as DNA, the CDR3 is TGTGCCAGTAGTGATAGCGGGAGTAGGACAGATACGCAGTATTTT. Residues: CASSDSGSRTDTQYF. The chain has TRBV19 and TRBJ2-3; 9 nucleotides match TRBD2. Germline-derived CDR1 and CDR2 are LNHDA and SQIVND (reference sequence). The CDR3 totals 15 residues. V trimming: 5 bases; J trimming: 3 bases; junction bases outside the gene matches: 6.

The CDR3 here is CASSYHSNQPQHF. DNA of the CDR3: TGTGCCAGCAGTTACCATAGCAATCAGCCCCAGCATTTT. The V call is TRBV6-6, the J call TRBJ1-5, with D unclear. Germline CDR1 reads MNHNY; CDR2 reads SVGAGI (reference sequence). The CDR3 covers 13 residues. Trimming removed 2 bases at V and 0 bases at J, with 2 bases between.

V and J are TRBV5-4 and TRBJ1-2; the match to TRBD1 covers 10 bases. The germline V gene encodes CDR1 SGHNT and CDR2 YYREEE (reference sequence). V was pared by 2 bases and J by 3 bases, with 4 bases of the junction left unmatched. This CDR3 is built from 15 residues. CDR3 region: CASSFPGQGYYGYTF. The CDR3 DNA is TGTGCCAGCAGCTTCCCGGGACAGGGGTACTATGGCTACACCTTC. Looking up the rest from reference TRBV5-4 and TRBJ1-2 gives the full variable domain: ETGVTQSPTHLIKTRGQQVTLRCSSQSGHNTVSWYQQALGQGPQFIFQYYREEENGRGNFPPRFSGLQFPNYSSELNVNALELDDSALYLCASSFPGQGYYGYTFGSGTRLTVV.

The chain has TRBV30 and TRBJ2-7; 8 bases are a match to TRBD1. V was pared by 8 bases and J by 7 bases, with 13 bases of the junction left unmatched. CDR3 length: 13 amino acids. Germline CDR1 and CDR2: GTSNPN and SVGIG (reference sequence). Here the CDR3 DNA reads TGTGCCACCCAAGACAGGGGCGGCGAAGAGCAGTACTTC. It yields the protein CATQDRGGEEQYF.

The chain couples TRBV19 to TRBJ1-2; TRBD1 matches at 8 bases. The CDR3 contains 15 residues. J gave up 3 bases and V 5 bases, and 8 bases lay outside the gene matches. Per germline, CDR1 LNHDA and CDR2 SQIVND (reference sequence). CDR3 sequence reads: CASSSQGALDYGYTF. The CDR3, as DNA: TGTGCCAGTAGTTCCCAGGGGGCGCTGGACTATGGCTACACCTTC.

This clone showed up many times. This specimen includes other DNA sequences encoding the same CDR3. The rearrangement links TRBV18 to TRBJ2-7, with 7 bases aligning to TRBD1. The J segment lost 3 bases and the V segment lost 2 bases, leaving 4 bases of the junction unmatched. The CDR3 is made up of 14 amino acids. The germline gives CDR1 KGHSH, CDR2 LQKENI. The DNA of the CDR3 is TGTGCCAGCTCACCATTAGGACAGGACTACGAGCAGTACTTC. Its translation: CASSPLGQDYEQYF.